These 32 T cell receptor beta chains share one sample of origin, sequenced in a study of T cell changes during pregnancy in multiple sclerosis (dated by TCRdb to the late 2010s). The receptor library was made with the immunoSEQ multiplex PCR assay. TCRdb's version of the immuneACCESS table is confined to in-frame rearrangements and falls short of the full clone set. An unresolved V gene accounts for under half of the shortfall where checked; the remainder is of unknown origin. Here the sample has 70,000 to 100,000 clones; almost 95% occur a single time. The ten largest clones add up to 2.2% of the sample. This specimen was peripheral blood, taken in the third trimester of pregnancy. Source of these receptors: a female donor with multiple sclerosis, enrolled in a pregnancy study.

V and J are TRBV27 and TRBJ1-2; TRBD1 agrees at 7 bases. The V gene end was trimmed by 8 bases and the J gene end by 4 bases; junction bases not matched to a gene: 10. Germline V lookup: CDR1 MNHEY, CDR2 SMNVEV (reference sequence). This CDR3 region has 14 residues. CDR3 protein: CASGRDRVSYGYTF. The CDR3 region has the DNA TGTGCCAGCGGACGCGACAGGGTTAGCTATGGCTACACCTTC.

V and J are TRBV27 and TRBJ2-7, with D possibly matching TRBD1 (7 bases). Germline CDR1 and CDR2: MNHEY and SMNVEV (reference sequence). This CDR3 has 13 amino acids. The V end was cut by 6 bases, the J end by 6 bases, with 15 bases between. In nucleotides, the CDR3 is TGTGCCAGCAGGGGAAGCCAGGGGGGCGAGCAGTACTTC. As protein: CASRGSQGGEQYF.

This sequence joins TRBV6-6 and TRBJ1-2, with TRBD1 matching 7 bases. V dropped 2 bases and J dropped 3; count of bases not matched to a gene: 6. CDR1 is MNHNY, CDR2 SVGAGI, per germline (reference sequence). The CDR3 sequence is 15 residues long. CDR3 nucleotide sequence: TGTGCCAGCAGTTACCTCGACAGGGTGTACTATGGCTACACCTTC. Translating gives CASSYLDRVYYGYTF.

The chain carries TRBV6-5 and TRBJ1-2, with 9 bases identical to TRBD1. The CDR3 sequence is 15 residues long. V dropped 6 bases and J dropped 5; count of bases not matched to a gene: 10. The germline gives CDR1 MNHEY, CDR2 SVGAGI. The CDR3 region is CASSRSWTGVYGYTF. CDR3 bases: TGTGCCAGCAGCCGTTCATGGACAGGGGTGTATGGCTACACCTTC.

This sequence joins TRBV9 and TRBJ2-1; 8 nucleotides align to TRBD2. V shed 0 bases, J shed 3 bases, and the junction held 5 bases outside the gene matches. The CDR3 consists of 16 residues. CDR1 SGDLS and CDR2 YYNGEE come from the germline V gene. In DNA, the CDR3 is TGTGCCAGCAGCGTAGCGATAGCGGGGTTCTACAATGAGCAGTTCTTC. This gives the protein CASSVAIAGFYNEQFF.

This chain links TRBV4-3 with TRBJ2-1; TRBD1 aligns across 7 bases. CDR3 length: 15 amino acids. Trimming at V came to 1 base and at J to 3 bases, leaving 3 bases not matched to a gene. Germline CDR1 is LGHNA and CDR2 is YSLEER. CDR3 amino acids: CASSQAQGDYNEQFF. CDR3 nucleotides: TGCGCCAGCAGCCAAGCTCAGGGGGACTACAATGAGCAGTTCTTC.

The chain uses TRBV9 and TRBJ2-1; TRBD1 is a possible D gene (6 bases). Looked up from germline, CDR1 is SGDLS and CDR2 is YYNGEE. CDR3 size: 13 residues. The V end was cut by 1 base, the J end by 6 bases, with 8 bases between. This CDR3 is CASSVKGGNEQFF. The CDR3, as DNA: TGTGCCAGCAGCGTAAAAGGGGGCAATGAGCAGTTCTTC. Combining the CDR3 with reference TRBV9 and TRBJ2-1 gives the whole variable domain DSGVTQTPKHLITATGQRVTLRCSPRSGDLSVYWYQQSLDQGLQFLIQYYNGEERAKGNILERFSAQQFPDLHSELNLSSLELGDSALYFCASSVKGGNEQFFGPGTRLTVL.

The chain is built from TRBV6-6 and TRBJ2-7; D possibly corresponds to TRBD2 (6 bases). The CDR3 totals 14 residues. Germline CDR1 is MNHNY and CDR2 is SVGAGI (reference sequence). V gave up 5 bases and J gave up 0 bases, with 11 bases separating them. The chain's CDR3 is CASSPSDSSYEQYF. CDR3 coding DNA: TGTGCCAGCAGTCCTAGCGACAGCTCCTACGAGCAGTACTTC.

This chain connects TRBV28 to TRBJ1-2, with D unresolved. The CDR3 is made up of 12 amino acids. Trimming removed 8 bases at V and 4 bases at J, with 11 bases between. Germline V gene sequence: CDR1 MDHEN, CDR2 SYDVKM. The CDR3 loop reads CASVSRGYGYTF. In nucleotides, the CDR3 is TGTGCCAGCGTCAGTCGAGGCTATGGCTACACCTTC.

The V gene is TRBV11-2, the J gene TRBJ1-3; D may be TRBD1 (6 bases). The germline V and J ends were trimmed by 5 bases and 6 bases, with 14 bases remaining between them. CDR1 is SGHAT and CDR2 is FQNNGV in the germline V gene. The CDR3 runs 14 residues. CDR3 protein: CASSRDTGTNTIYF. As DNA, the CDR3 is TGTGCCAGCAGCAGGGACACTGGAACAAACACCATATATTTT.

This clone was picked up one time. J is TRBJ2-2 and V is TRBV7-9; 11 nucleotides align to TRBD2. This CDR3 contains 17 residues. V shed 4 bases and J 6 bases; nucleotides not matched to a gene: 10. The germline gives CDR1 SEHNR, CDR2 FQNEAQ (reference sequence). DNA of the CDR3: TGTGCCAGCAGCTCTTACCGACTAGCGGGAATGGCCGGGGAGCTGTTTTTT. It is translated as CASSSYRLAGMAGELFF.

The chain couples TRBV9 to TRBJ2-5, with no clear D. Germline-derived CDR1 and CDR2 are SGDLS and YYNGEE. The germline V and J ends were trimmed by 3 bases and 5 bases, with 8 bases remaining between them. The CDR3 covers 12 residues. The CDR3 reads CASSEDRETQYF. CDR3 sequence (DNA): TGTGCCAGCAGCGAAGATCGGGAGACCCAGTACTTC.

CDR3 sequence: CASSFGASLWETQYF. The CDR3 DNA is TGTGCCAGCAGCTTTGGAGCTTCTTTGTGGGAGACCCAGTACTTC. This chain connects TRBV5-4 to TRBJ2-5; D gene unclear. The CDR3 length is 15 residues. V lost 2 bases to trimming and J lost 5 bases, with 16 bases between them. Germline CDR1 is SGHNT and CDR2 is YYREEE (reference sequence).

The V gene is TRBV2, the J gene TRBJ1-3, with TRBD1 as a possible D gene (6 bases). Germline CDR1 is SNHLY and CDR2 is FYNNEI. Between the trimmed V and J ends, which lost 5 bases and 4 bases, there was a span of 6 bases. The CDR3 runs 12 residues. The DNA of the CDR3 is TGTGCCAGCAGTCAGGGGGGAAACACCATATATTTT. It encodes CASSQGGNTIYF.

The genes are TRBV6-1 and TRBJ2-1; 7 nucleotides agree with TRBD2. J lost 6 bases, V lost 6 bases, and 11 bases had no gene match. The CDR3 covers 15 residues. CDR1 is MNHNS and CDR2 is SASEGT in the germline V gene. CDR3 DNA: TGTGCCAGCAGCCTCCTAGCGGTAGCAGGCAATGAGCAGTTCTTC. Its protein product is CASSLLAVAGNEQFF.

DNA for the CDR3: TGTGCCAGCAGCCCTATCCCGGGACAGGGACAGCAGTACTTC. It translates to CASSPIPGQGQQYF. The chain carries TRBV9 and TRBJ2-7; 9 positions agree with TRBD1. V lost 4 bases, J lost 8 bases, and 10 bases stayed unmatched. The CDR3 is 14 residues long. From germline, CDR1 is SGDLS and CDR2 YYNGEE.

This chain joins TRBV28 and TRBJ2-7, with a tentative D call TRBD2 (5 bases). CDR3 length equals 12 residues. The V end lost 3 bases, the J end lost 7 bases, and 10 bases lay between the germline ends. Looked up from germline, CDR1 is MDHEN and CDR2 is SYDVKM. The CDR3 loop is CASSFARREQYF. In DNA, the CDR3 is TGTGCCAGCAGTTTTGCTCGGAGGGAGCAGTACTTC.

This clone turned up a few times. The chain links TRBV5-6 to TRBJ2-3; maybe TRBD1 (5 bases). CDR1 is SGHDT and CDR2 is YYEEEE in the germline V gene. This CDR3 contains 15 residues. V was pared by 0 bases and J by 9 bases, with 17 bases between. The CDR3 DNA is TGTGCCAGCAGCTTGGCTTTCGTGGGCAGGGTGACGCAGTATTTT. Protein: CASSLAFVGRVTQYF. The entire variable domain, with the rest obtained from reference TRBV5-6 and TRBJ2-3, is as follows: DAGVTQSPTHLIKTRGQQVTLRCSPKSGHDTVSWYQQALGQGPQFIFQYYEEEERQRGNFPDRFSGHQFPNYSSELNVNALLLGDSALYLCASSLAFVGRVTQYFGPGTRLTVL.

The CDR3 nucleotides read TGCAGCGTTGAAGTGGAATGGGCTAGCGGCTTCTACAATGAGCAGTTCTTC. Translation gives CSVEVEWASGFYNEQFF. J is TRBJ2-1 and V is TRBV29-1; 7 nucleotides match TRBD2. This CDR3 spans 17 amino acids. V shed 1 base, J shed 3 bases, and the junction held 12 bases outside the gene matches. CDR1 SQVTM and CDR2 ANQGSEA come from the germline V gene.

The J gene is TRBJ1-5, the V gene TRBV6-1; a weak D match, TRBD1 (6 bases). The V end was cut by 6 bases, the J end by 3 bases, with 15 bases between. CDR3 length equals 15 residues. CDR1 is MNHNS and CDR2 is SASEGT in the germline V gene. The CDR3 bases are TGTGCCAGCAGGAACACAGGGAAAATCAATCAGCCCCAGCATTTT. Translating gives CASRNTGKINQPQHF.

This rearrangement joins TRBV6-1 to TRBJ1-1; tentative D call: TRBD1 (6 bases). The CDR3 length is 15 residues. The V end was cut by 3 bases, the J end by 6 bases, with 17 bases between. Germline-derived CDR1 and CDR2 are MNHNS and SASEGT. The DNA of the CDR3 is TGTGCCAGCAGTGAGAGGGAGGGGGGGGTCGCTGAAGCTTTCTTT. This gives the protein CASSEREGGVAEAFF.

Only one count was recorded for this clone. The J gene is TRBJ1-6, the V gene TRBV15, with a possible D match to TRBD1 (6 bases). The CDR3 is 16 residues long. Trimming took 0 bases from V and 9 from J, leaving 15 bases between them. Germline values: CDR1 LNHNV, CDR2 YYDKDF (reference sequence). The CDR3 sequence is CATSRDHGGGGSPLHF. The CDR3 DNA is TGTGCCACCAGCAGAGATCATGGGGGCGGGGGTTCACCCCTCCACTTT.

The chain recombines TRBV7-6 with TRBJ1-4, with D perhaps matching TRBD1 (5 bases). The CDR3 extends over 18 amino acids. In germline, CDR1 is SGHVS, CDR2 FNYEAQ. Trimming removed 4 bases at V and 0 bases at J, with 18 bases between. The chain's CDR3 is CASSSLSGGGATNEKLFF. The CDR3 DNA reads TGTGCCAGCAGCTCCCTCTCGGGCGGGGGAGCAACTAATGAAAAACTGTTTTTT.

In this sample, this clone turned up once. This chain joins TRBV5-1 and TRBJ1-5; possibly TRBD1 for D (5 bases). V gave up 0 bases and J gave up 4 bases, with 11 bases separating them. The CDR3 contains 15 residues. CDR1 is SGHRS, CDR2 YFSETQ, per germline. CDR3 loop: CASSLENRLNQPQHF. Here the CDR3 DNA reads TGCGCCAGCAGCTTGGAAAACAGGCTAAATCAGCCCCAGCATTTT.

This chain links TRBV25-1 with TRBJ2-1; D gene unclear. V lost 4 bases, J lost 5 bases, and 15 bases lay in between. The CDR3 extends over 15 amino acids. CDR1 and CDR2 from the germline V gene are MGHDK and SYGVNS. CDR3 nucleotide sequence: TGTGCCAGCAGTGCTACAGCCCCTCGGCACAATGAGCAGTTCTTC. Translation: CASSATAPRHNEQFF.

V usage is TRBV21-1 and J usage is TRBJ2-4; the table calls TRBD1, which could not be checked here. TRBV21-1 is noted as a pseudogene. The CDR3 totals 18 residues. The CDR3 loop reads CATAPQGRMRGAKNIQYF. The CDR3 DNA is TGTGCCACCGCCCCACAGGGGAGGATGAGGGGAGCCAAAAACATTCAGTACTTC.

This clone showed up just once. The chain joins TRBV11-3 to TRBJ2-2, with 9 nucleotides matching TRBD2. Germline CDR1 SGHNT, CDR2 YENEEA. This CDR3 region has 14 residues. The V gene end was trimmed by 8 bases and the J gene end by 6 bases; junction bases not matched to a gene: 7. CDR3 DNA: TGTGCCAGCGCTATGCGGGGGGGGGCCGGGGAGCTGTTTTTT. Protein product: CASAMRGGAGELFF.

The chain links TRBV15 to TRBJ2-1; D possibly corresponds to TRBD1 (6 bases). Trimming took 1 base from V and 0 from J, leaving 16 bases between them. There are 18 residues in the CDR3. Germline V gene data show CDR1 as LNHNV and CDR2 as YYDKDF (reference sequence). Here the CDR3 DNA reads TGTGCCACCAGCAGAGTGGGTAGAGACAGGAGCTCCTACAATGAGCAGTTCTTC. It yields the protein CATSRVGRDRSSYNEQFF.

The CDR3 protein is CASSYRRGISQDTQYF. Here the CDR3 DNA reads TGTGCCAGCAGTTACAGAAGGGGAATCTCACAAGATACGCAGTATTTT. The chain is built from TRBV6-5 and TRBJ2-3, with D possibly being TRBD1 (5 bases). The V end was cut by 2 bases, the J end by 5 bases, with 17 bases between. Germline CDR1 is MNHEY and CDR2 is SVGAGI. The CDR3 extends over 16 amino acids.

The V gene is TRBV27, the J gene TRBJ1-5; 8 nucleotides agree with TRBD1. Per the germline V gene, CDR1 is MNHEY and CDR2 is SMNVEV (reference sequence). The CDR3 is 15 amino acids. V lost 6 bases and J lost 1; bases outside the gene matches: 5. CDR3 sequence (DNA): TGTGCCAGCAGCAAGACAGGGGACAGCAATCAGCCCCAGCATTTT. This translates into CASSKTGDSNQPQHF.

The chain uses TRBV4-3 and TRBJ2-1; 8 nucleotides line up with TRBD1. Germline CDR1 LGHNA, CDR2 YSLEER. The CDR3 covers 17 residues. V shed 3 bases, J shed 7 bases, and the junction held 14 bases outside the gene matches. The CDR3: CASSHGTGGLLLNEQFF. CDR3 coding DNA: TGCGCCAGCAGCCATGGAACAGGGGGACTTTTATTGAATGAGCAGTTCTTC.

CDR3 protein: CASSLSYTGITDTQYF. CDR3 DNA: TGTGCCAGCAGTTTAAGTTATACAGGAATCACAGATACGCAGTATTTT. The chain couples TRBV28 to TRBJ2-3; D is perhaps TRBD1 (5 bases). Deletions cut 2 bases from V and 2 bases from J, with 14 bases between. The CDR3 totals 16 residues. Germline V CDR1 and CDR2: MDHEN, SYDVKM.